The clone carrying this TCR beta chain has ten or more counts. Its antigen is undetermined. TCR cDNA, made by 5'RACE template switching, carried an added universal primer site and UMIs. MiXCR was run by TCRdb on the 5' RACE reads, yielding one entry per CDR3 protein. This table holds some 350,000 distinct CDR3 sequences, over 5% found once. These data come from a study of T cells after yellow fever vaccination. Study in general: Fractions with few cells were prepared using SMART-Seq v4 Ultra Low Input.

Losses at the gene ends were 4 bases for V and 2 bases for J; bases not matched to a gene: 8. This CDR3 contains 16 residues. In germline, CDR1 is SGHRS, CDR2 YFSETQ. General study findings and limits: Bulk-population clonotypes that are abundant could appear as contaminants in FACS-sorted repertoires. Just a small share of clonotypes turned up in the CD4 compartment as well as the CD8 compartment.

Here the sequenced sample was PBMCs, taken 5 days after the yellow fever booster vaccination. This receptor was taken from a man aged 25-45 years who received the YFV17D yellow fever vaccine. The chain links TRBV5-1 to TRBJ2-3; 9 positions agree with TRBD1. CDR3 sequence reads: CASSVNRDRVTDTQYF. CDR3 sequence (DNA): TGCGCCAGCAGCGTAAACCGGGACAGGGTCACAGATACGCAGTATTTT.